One and the same sample provided the 22 T cell receptor beta chains below, sequenced in a study of Graves' ophthalmopathy and Graves' hyperthyroidism. RNA transcripts were the source from which TCR beta CDR3 regions were amplified. Investigators did first-round RT-PCR with HTBI primers, then second-round multiplex PCR. MiXCR was run by TCRdb on the multiplex PCR reads, yielding one entry per CDR3 protein. The sample records about half a million distinct CDR3 sequences, under 15% being singletons. The sequencing input was blood. These receptor sequences come from a woman in her 30s with Graves' ophthalmopathy.

In its sample, this clonotype was seen many times. The rearrangement links TRBV6-5 to TRBJ1-1; TRBD1 aligns across 9 bases. This CDR3 contains 14 residues. Germline assignment: CDR1 MNHEY and CDR2 SVGAGI. Trimming at V came to 6 bases and at J to 3 bases, leaving 5 bases not matched to a gene. The chain's CDR3 is CASRPGTGYTEAFF. The CDR3 DNA sequence: TGTGCCAGCAGGCCCGGGACAGGGTACACTGAAGCTTTCTTT.

Many counts were recorded for this clonotype. This chain joins TRBV12-3 or TRBV12-4 and TRBJ2-5; 9 bases agree with TRBD1. This CDR3 is built from 16 residues. The J segment lost 0 bases and the V segment lost 4 bases, leaving 6 bases of the junction unmatched. CDR3: CASSYRGQSNQETQYF. The CDR3 region has the DNA TGTGCCAGCAGTTACAGGGGGCAGAGCAACCAAGAGACCCAGTACTTC.

The table lists this clonotype with a few counts. Here the CDR3 reads CAWSASHMGETQYF. DNA for the CDR3: TGTGCCTGGAGTGCCTCACATATGGGGGAGACCCAGTACTTC. The V call is TRBV30, the J call TRBJ2-5; D gene unclear. V lost 1 base and J 5 bases, leaving 14 bases between the germline ends. CDR1 is GTSNPN and CDR2 is SVGIG in the germline V gene (reference sequence). The CDR3 loop spans 14 amino acids.

This clonotype was seen at least ten times. The chain has TRBV12-3 or TRBV12-4 and TRBJ2-5; 9 nucleotides match TRBD2. Losses at the gene ends were 6 bases for V and 4 bases for J; bases not matched to a gene: 9. This CDR3 contains 15 residues. CDR3 nucleotides: TGTGCCAGCAGGCCGACCGGGACTAGCACAGAGACCCAGTACTTC. Amino acids: CASRPTGTSTETQYF.

At least ten counts were recorded for this clonotype. The V gene is TRBV19, the J gene TRBJ2-5, with D perhaps given as TRBD1 or TRBD2 (6 bases each). CDR1 and CDR2 from the germline V gene are LNHDA and SQIVND (reference sequence). The CDR3 covers 14 residues. Trimming removed 5 bases at V and 2 bases at J, with 12 bases between. Here the CDR3 reads CASSPQGRQETQYF. For the CDR3, the DNA is TGTGCCAGTAGTCCTCAGGGGAGGCAAGAGACCCAGTACTTC.

V usage is TRBV2 and J usage is TRBJ1-5; D not certain. The CDR3 is 17 residues long. CDR1 and CDR2 (germline): SNHLY, FYNNEI. Between the trimmed V and J ends, which lost 1 base and 5 bases, there was a span of 18 bases. In DNA, the CDR3 is TGTGCCAGCAGTGAAGAGTTCCCACGGCTCGGGGATCAGCCCCAGCATTTT. Translating it yields CASSEEFPRLGDQPQHF.

Many counts were recorded for this clonotype. This sequence joins TRBV6-1 and TRBJ1-5; D is undetermined. With 3 bases removed from V and 1 base from J, the gap between germline ends came to 13 bases. CDR1 MNHNS and CDR2 SASEGT come from the germline V gene. CDR3 length: 16 residues. CDR3 in amino acids: CASSDSGWASNQPQHF. The CDR3 nucleotides are TGTGCCAGCAGTGATAGCGGCTGGGCCAGCAATCAGCCCCAGCATTTT.

This clonotype showed up many times. The chain joins TRBV7-2 to TRBJ1-1; weak D call: TRBD1 (5 bases). V was cut by 2 bases and J by 1 base, with 11 bases left in between. The CDR3 extends over 15 amino acids. Germline V gene data show CDR1 as SGHTA and CDR2 as FQGNSA. CDR3 DNA sequence: TGTGCCAGCAGCTTATTGGGGACTCGGAACACTGAAGCTTTCTTT. Translated: CASSLLGTRNTEAFF.

This clonotype came up many times. This chain joins TRBV12-3 or TRBV12-4 and TRBJ1-4; D call uncertain. This CDR3 region has 15 residues. V was pared by 0 bases and J by 2 bases, with 7 bases between. This CDR3 is CASSLARRTNEKLFF. CDR3 coding DNA: TGTGCCAGCAGTTTAGCGAGACGGACTAATGAAAAACTGTTTTTT.

In its sample, this clonotype was seen many times. This rearrangement joins TRBV12-3 or TRBV12-4 to TRBJ1-5; no firm D call. The CDR3 has 14 amino acids. Trimming removed 6 bases from V and 6 bases from J, with 15 bases in between. The CDR3: CASSPPGALQPQHF. The CDR3 DNA reads as TGTGCCAGCAGCCCTCCGGGAGCCCTTCAGCCCCAGCATTTT.

Ten or more counts support this clonotype. This sequence joins TRBV7-9 and TRBJ2-7; 7 nucleotides match TRBD1. V shed 7 bases and J 0 bases; nucleotides not matched to a gene: 6. The CDR3 consists of 14 residues. Germline CDR1 is SEHNR and CDR2 is FQNEAQ (reference sequence). The CDR3 DNA sequence: TGTGCCAGCACCGGGACAGATCACTCCTACGAGCAGTACTTC. Its translation is CASTGTDHSYEQYF.

This clonotype was picked up a small number of times. The chain combines TRBV6-1 with TRBJ2-1; 8 bases match TRBD2. Unmatched junction bases numbered 10, after V lost 7 bases and J lost 5 bases. This CDR3 is built from 15 residues. Germline V lookup: CDR1 MNHNS, CDR2 SASEGT. DNA for the CDR3: TGTGCCAGCACCCTAACCGGGACTAGAGACAATGAGCAGTTCTTC. Translated, it gives CASTLTGTRDNEQFF.

This clonotype was found many times. The chain recombines TRBV30 with TRBJ2-2, with D unresolved. The CDR3 spans 13 residues. Germline V gene data show CDR1 as GTSNPN and CDR2 as SVGIG (reference sequence). The V gene lost 0 bases and the J gene lost 6 bases, with 8 bases spanning the gap. The CDR3 region is CAWSVELAGELFF. CDR3 coding DNA: TGTGCCTGGAGTGTTGAGTTAGCCGGGGAGCTGTTTTTT. The whole variable domain, filled in from reference TRBV30 and TRBJ2-2, reads SQTIHQWPATLVQPVGSPLSLECTVEGTSNPNLYWYRQAAGRGLQLLFYSVGIGQISSEVPQNLSASRPQDRQFILSSKKLLLSDSGFYLCAWSVELAGELFFGEGSRLTVL.

For this clonotype: This clone may be a read error of a much larger clone one base away. The chain has TRBV9 and TRBJ2-4, with 8 bases matching TRBD2. The V segment lost 4 bases and the J segment 7 bases; nucleotides outside the gene matches: 7. This CDR3 region has 14 residues. Per the germline V gene, CDR1 is SGDLS and CDR2 is YYNGEE. This CDR3 is CASSRGLEGNIQYF. The CDR3 region has the DNA TGTGCCAGCAGCCGGGGACTAGAGGGGAACATTCAGTACTTC.

On this clonotype: A much larger clonotype is one base distant, so this may be a read error. CDR3 nucleotide sequence: TGTTCCAGCAGGGGACAGAGAAACTACGAGCAGTACTTC. The encoded protein is CSSRGQRNYEQYF. V and J are TRBV6-1 and TRBJ2-7, with 7 bases matching TRBD1. Germline CDR1 and CDR2: MNHNS and SASEGT. The CDR3 consists of 13 residues.

This clonotype was seen ten or more times. The V and J genes are TRBV5-1 and TRBJ2-7; possibly TRBD2 for D (7 bases). Trimming took 0 bases from V and 0 from J, leaving 10 bases between them. There are 15 residues in the CDR3. Germline V gene lookup returns CDR1 SGHRS and CDR2 YFSETQ. The CDR3 DNA sequence: TGCGCCAGCAGCTTGGGGCGGGGGCTCTCCTACGAGCAGTACTTC. It codes for CASSLGRGLSYEQYF.

There are many counts of this clonotype. This chain joins TRBV4-1 and TRBJ2-7; 12 bases map to TRBD2. Trimming removed 4 bases from V and 0 bases from J; junction bases left unmatched: 4. Germline V lookup: CDR1 MGHRA, CDR2 YSYEKL. CDR3 length: 16 residues. In DNA, the CDR3 is TGCGCCAGCAGCCGGGTGACTAGCGGGAGCTCCTACGAGCAGTACTTC. It is translated as CASSRVTSGSSYEQYF.

This clonotype was counted at least ten times. CDR3 sequence: CASSRPGQGNNEQFF. The CDR3 DNA reads TGTGCCAGCAGTCGACCGGGACAGGGTAACAATGAGCAGTTCTTC. The chain combines TRBV28 with TRBJ2-1; TRBD1 matches 9 bases. This CDR3 is built from 15 residues. Germline V CDR1 and CDR2: MDHEN, SYDVKM. J lost 5 bases, V lost 5 bases, and 7 bases had no gene match.

This clonotype was detected many times. Sequence at one end of the junction differs from germline and may be a read error. The chain employs TRBV28 and TRBJ1-1; D is unresolved. Germline values: CDR1 MDHEN, CDR2 SYDVKM. The CDR3 sequence is 14 residues long. The CDR3, as DNA: TGTGCCAGCACTTTATCATGGGTTGCGGCTGAAGCTTTCTTT. Its protein product is CASTLSWVAAEAFF.

This clonotype was detected many times. The rearrangement links TRBV6-1 to TRBJ1-5, with TRBD1 as a possible D gene (6 bases). The length of the CDR3 is 15 residues. Germline values: CDR1 MNHNS, CDR2 SASEGT. The CDR3 sequence is CAARGRGGSNQPQHF. The CDR3 bases are TGTGCAGCAAGGGGTAGAGGGGGTAGCAATCAGCCCCAGCATTTT.

This clonotype has ten or more counts. The J gene is TRBJ2-5, the V gene TRBV11-2; D not certain. Trimming shortened V by 1 base and J by 1 base, and 7 bases separated the two germline ends. In germline, CDR1 is SGHAT, CDR2 FQNNGV. CDR3 length: 14 amino acids. CDR3 coding DNA: TGTGCCAGCAGCTTAGGGGCGGCCCAAGAGACCCAGTACTTC. Protein: CASSLGAAQETQYF.

This clonotype was observed many times. The chain couples TRBV11-2 to TRBJ2-5; D tentatively reads TRBD1 or TRBD2 (5 bases each). Germline loops: CDR1 SGHAT, CDR2 FQNNGV. V dropped 3 bases and J dropped 5 bases, with 16 bases sitting between them. The CDR3 has 15 residues. The CDR3 DNA reads TGTGCCAGCAGCTTCGGACGGGGCAGTTTGGAGACCCAGTACTTC. It translates to CASSFGRGSLETQYF.